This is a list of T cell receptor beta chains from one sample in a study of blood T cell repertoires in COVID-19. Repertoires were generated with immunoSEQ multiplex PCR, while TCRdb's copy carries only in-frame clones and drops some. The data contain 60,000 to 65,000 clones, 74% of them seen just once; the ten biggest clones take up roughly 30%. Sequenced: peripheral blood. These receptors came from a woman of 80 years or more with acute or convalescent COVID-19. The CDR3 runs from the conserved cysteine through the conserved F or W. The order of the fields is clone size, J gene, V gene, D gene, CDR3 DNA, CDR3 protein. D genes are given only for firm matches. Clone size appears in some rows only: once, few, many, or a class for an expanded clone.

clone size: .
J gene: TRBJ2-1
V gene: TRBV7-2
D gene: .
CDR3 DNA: TGTGCCAGCAGCTACCCCTGGGCCAGAGAAATTAGCTCCTACAATGAGCAGTTCTTC
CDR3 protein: CASSYPWAREISSYNEQFF

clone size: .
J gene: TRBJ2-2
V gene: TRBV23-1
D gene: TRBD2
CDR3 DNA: TGCGCCAGCAGTCAACCCCTAGCGGGCGGGGAGCTGTTTTTT
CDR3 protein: CASSQPLAGGELFF

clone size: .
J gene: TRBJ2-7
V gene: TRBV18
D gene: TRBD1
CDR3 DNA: TGTGCCAGCTCCACCAGCCAGGGGGTATACGAGCAGTACTTC
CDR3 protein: CASSTSQGVYEQYF

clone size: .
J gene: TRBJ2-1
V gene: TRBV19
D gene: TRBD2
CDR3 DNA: TGTGCCAGTAGTATACGCCTAGCGGGAAGTGAGCAGTTCTTC
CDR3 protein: CASSIRLAGSEQFF

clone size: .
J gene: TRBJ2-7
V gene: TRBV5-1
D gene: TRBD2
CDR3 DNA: TGCGCCAGCAGCCCGGTGGGGCGGGAGGGCCGCGAGCAGTACTTC
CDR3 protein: CASSPVGREGREQYF

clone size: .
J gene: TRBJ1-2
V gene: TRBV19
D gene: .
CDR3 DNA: TGTGCCAGTAGTATTTCTCCATTAGCTAACTATGGCTACACCTTC
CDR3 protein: CASSISPLANYGYTF

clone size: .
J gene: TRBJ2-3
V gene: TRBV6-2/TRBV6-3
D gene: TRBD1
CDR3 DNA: TGTGCCAGCAGTTATCTCGCCGGGACAGATACCACAGATACGCAGTATTTT
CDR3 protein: CASSYLAGTDTTDTQYF

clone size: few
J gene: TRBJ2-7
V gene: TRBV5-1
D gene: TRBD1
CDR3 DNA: TGCGCCAGCAGCACGGACAGGGGTAGGAGCGAGCAGTACTTC
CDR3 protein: CASSTDRGRSEQYF

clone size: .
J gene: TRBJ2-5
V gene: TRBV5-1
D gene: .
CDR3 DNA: TGCGCCAGCAGCTTGGTCCCAGGCCAAGAGACCCAGTACTTC
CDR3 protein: CASSLVPGQETQYF

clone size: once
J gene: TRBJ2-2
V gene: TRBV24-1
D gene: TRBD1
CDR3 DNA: TGTGCCACCAGTGATTTGTTGGCAGGGGGCGACGGGGAGCTGTTTTTT
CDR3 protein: CATSDLLAGGDGELFF

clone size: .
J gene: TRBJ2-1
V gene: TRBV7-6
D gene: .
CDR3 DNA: TGTGCCAGCAGCTTAGTCGGGGGCTCCTACAATGAGCAGTTCTTC
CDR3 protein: CASSLVGGSYNEQFF

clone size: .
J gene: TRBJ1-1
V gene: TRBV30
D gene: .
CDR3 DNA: TGTGCCTGGAGTGAGTTCCCGGGAGGATACACTGAAGCTTTCTTT
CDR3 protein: CAWSEFPGGYTEAFF

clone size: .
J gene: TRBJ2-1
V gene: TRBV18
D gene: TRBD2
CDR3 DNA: TGTGCCAGCTCACCGACTAGCGGAGAGCAGTTCTTC
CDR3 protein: CASSPTSGEQFF

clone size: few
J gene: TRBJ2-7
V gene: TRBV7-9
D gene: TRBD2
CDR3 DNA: TGTGCCAGCAGCTGGGGACTAGCGGAGCGTAACGAGCAGTACTTC
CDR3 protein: CASSWGLAERNEQYF

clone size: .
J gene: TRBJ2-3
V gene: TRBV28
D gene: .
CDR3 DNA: TGTGCCAGCAGTTCCTACGACTTTGTCCCAGATACGCAGTATTTT
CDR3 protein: CASSSYDFVPDTQYF

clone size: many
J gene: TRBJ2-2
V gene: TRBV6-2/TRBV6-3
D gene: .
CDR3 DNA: TGTGCCAGCAGCGACAGGGAGGCCGGGGAGCTGTTTTTT
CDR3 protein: CASSDREAGELFF

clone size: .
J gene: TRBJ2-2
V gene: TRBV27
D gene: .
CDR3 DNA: TGTGCCAGCAGCTCGGGGATCAACACCGGGGAGCTGTTTTTT
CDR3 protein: CASSSGINTGELFF

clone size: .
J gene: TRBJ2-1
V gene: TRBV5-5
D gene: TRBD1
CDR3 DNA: TGTGCCAGCAGCACCCACCCGGACAGGGATCCTTACAATGAGCAGTTCTTC
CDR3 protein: CASSTHPDRDPYNEQFF

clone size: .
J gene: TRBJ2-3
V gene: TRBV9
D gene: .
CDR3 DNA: TGTGCCAGCAGCGTAGAGCCGGGACTGAATACGCAGTATTTT
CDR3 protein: CASSVEPGLNTQYF